Shown below are 31 T cell receptor beta chains from a single sample sequenced in a study of Graves' ophthalmopathy and Graves' hyperthyroidism. The TCR beta CDR3 regions underwent amplification from RNA transcripts. Scientists carried out first-round RT-PCR using HTBI primers and then a second-round multiplex PCR. TCRdb called the multiplex PCR reads again in MiXCR, with one record for every CDR3 protein. Of around 1.1 million distinct CDR3 sequences listed, 35% to 45% are singletons. The sequencing input was peripheral blood or thyroid tissue (not recorded which). Receptor source: an adult man with Graves' hyperthyroidism.

In the case of this clonotype: The germline gene is not matched at one end of the junction; a read error may be the cause. The chain uses TRBV10-2 and TRBJ1-6; tentatively, D is TRBD1 (5 bases). This CDR3 comprises 16 residues. The germline V gene has CDR1 WSHSY and CDR2 SAAADI. CDR3 nucleotide sequence: TGCGCCAGCACTGAGGGCCGGGGGTCCTATAATTCACCCCTCCACTTT. Its translation is CASTEGRGSYNSPLHF.

The chain links TRBV7-2 to TRBJ1-5; 10 bases line up with TRBD1. The CDR3 totals 14 residues. Germline V gene lookup returns CDR1 SGHTA and CDR2 FQGNSA. J gave up 11 bases and V 5 bases, and 9 bases lay outside the gene matches. The CDR3 protein is CASSRDRGMETQHF. The CDR3 DNA reads as TGTGCCAGCAGCCGGGACAGGGGAATGGAGACCCAGCATTTT.

Comments on this clonotype: A much bigger clone sits one base away, suggesting this may be a read error. This rearrangement joins TRBV25-1 to TRBJ2-7; D might be TRBD2 (6 bases). Trimming cost V 5 bases and J 4 bases, with 21 bases left between them. This CDR3 spans 16 amino acids. The V gene's germline CDR1 is MGHDK and CDR2 SYGVNS. The CDR3 DNA reads TGTGCCAGCAGTCCTACTATCGGGGGATTTCCGTACGAGCAGTACTTC. Its protein is CASSPTIGGFPYEQYF.

Note on this clonotype: With a much larger clone just one base away, this may be a read error. The chain links TRBV9 to TRBJ2-5; D remains ambiguous. CDR3 size: 15 residues. The V end was cut by 4 bases, the J end by 3 bases, with 16 bases between. The germline gives CDR1 SGDLS, CDR2 YYNGEE. The CDR3 region is CASSTYAAPKETQYF. The CDR3 DNA is TGTGCCAGCAGCACCTACGCCGCGCCTAAAGAGACCCAGTACTTC.

CDR3 in amino acids: CASSVGHHSGANVLTF. The DNA of the CDR3 is TGTGCCAGCAGCGTAGGACACCACTCTGGGGCCAACGTCCTGACTTTC. The chain combines TRBV9 with TRBJ2-6; D is undetermined. The germline V and J ends were trimmed by 0 bases and 0 bases, with 7 bases remaining between them. Germline V lookup: CDR1 SGDLS, CDR2 YYNGEE. The length of the CDR3 is 16 residues.

The chain employs TRBV7-8 and TRBJ2-6; D uncertain. V gave up 5 bases and J gave up 0 bases, with 8 bases separating them. The CDR3 runs to 15 residues. CDR1 and CDR2 from the germline V gene are SGHVS and FQNEAQ. The CDR3 bases are TGTGCCAGCAGCGTTCGGTTCTCTGGGGCCAACGTCCTGACTTTC. Translated: CASSVRFSGANVLTF.

The table lists this clonotype with many counts. This chain joins TRBV11-2 and TRBJ2-5; D is uncertain. The CDR3 spans 12 residues. With 4 bases removed from V and 5 bases from J, the gap between germline ends came to 8 bases. CDR1 and CDR2 from the germline V gene are SGHAT and FQNNGV. In nucleotides, the CDR3 is TGTGCCAGCAGCTCCCTCACCGAGACCCAGTACTTC. Translation gives CASSSLTETQYF.

The chain has TRBV7-8 and TRBJ2-5, with D maybe TRBD2 (5 bases). Germline loops: CDR1 SGHVS, CDR2 FQNEAQ. V was shortened by 4 bases and J by 5 bases, with 23 bases between the two germline ends. This CDR3 region has 17 residues. The CDR3 is CASSSYLLGRERETQYF. The CDR3 coding sequence is TGTGCCAGCAGCTCCTACCTATTAGGAAGGGAGCGGGAGACCCAGTACTTC.

In this sample, this clonotype turned up many times. The J gene is TRBJ1-1, the V gene TRBV5-6; D gene uncertain. CDR3 length: 12 amino acids. CDR1 and CDR2 from the germline V gene are SGHDT and YYEEEE. V lost 4 bases and J 9 bases, leaving 13 bases between the germline ends. The CDR3 DNA reads TGTGCCAGCAGCGCGGAATCTTACCAAGCTTTCTTT. This sequence encodes CASSAESYQAFF.

About this clonotype: One base away lies a much larger clone, so this may be a sequencing read error. The chain carries TRBV25-1 and TRBJ2-5, with 7 bases fitting TRBD2. The CDR3 spans 13 residues. CDR1 is MGHDK and CDR2 is SYGVNS in the germline V gene. Trimming cost V 6 bases and J 5 bases; bases outside gene matches: 6. CDR3 loop: CASSYGGTETQYF. DNA for the CDR3: TGTGCCAGCAGCTACGGGGGGACCGAGACCCAGTACTTC.

On this clonotype: A much bigger clone sits one base away, suggesting this may be a read error. V usage is TRBV7-2 and J usage is TRBJ2-2, with 7 nucleotides matching TRBD1. J gave up 1 base and V 5 bases, and 4 bases lay outside the gene matches. There are 15 residues in the CDR3. From germline, CDR1 is SGHTA and CDR2 FQGNSA. CDR3 sequence reads: CASSTGQLNTGELFF. The CDR3 region has the DNA TGTGCCAGCAGCACGGGACAGCTGAACACCGGGGAGCTGTTTTTT.

The chain employs TRBV7-8 and TRBJ2-2; 8 bases match TRBD1. This CDR3 contains 17 residues. V was pared by 6 bases and J by 1 base, with 10 bases of the junction left unmatched. Germline lookup yields CDR1 SGHVS and CDR2 FQNEAQ. The CDR3 region is CASSYVRTGKNTGELFF. CDR3 sequence (DNA): TGTGCCAGCAGTTACGTCCGGACAGGGAAGAACACCGGGGAGCTGTTTTTT.

There are a few counts of this clonotype. J is TRBJ2-3 and V is TRBV10-3; maybe TRBD1 (5 bases). This CDR3 region has 13 residues. CDR1 is ENHRY, CDR2 SYGVKD, per germline. V was clipped by 7 bases and J by 0 bases, with 8 bases between them. DNA of the CDR3: TGTGCCATCACCCAGGGAAGCACAGATACGCAGTATTTT. Protein: CAITQGSTDTQYF.

This clonotype appeared a single time. This sequence may be a read error, since a much larger clone differs from it by one base. The chain uses TRBV6-6 and TRBJ1-6; 7 bases are shared with TRBD1. This CDR3 has 14 residues. Germline V gene sequence: CDR1 MNHNY, CDR2 SVGAGI (reference sequence). Unmatched junction bases numbered 11, after V lost 10 bases and J lost 8 bases. The CDR3 spells CATGQAVGDSPLHF. DNA of the CDR3: TGTGCCACCGGACAGGCGGTGGGGGATTCACCCCTCCACTTT.

This clonotype was counted between two and nine times. The V gene is TRBV28, the J gene TRBJ2-7; unclear D gene. CDR1 and CDR2 from the germline V gene are MDHEN and SYDVKM. V was shortened by 4 bases and J by 5 bases, with 18 bases between the two germline ends. The CDR3 spans 15 residues. DNA for the CDR3: TGTGCCAGCAGTTACCTCCAACCTAACACGGACGAGCAGTACTTC. Translation gives CASSYLQPNTDEQYF.

This clonotype was observed a handful of times. Here the CDR3 DNA reads TGCAGTGCTCGTACTAGCGGGACCAGAGTGAACACTGAAGCTTTCTTT. Protein sequence: CSARTSGTRVNTEAFF. The chain combines TRBV20-1 with TRBJ1-1; TRBD1 might be the D (5 bases). The CDR3 loop spans 16 amino acids. V lost 5 bases and J lost 0, with 19 bases in between. Germline-derived CDR1 and CDR2 are DFQATT and SNEGSKA (reference sequence).

This clonotype was detected many times. The V and J genes are TRBV7-2 and TRBJ2-2, with TRBD2 matching over 13 bases. Germline V gene data show CDR1 as SGHTA and CDR2 as FQGNSA. V shed 5 bases, J shed 5 bases, and the junction held 5 bases outside the gene matches. This CDR3 is built from 16 residues. CDR3 in amino acids: CASSGTSGIRTGELFF. The CDR3 DNA sequence: TGTGCCAGCAGCGGGACTAGCGGGATAAGGACCGGGGAGCTGTTTTTT.

This clonotype was observed a handful of times. The chain recombines TRBV6-5 with TRBJ1-5, with no clear D. Germline V CDR1 and CDR2: MNHEY, SVGAGI. The CDR3 totals 13 residues. V lost 5 bases to trimming and J lost 6 bases, with 11 bases between them. This chain's CDR3 is CASSERDGQPQHF. CDR3 DNA sequence: TGTGCCAGCAGTGAACGCGACGGTCAGCCCCAGCATTTT.

V and J are TRBV7-8 and TRBJ2-2, with 10 bases identical to TRBD1. CDR1 is SGHVS, CDR2 FQNEAQ, per germline. Trimming cost V 6 bases and J 6 bases; bases outside gene matches: 7. There are 15 residues in the CDR3. The chain's CDR3 is CASRSGTGVSGELFF. DNA for the CDR3: TGTGCCAGCAGGTCTGGGACAGGGGTTTCCGGGGAGCTGTTTTTT.

This clonotype was counted ten times or more. This chain joins TRBV7-3 and TRBJ2-5; D perhaps matches TRBD2 (7 bases). V was pared by 4 bases and J by 3 bases, with 12 bases between. The length of the CDR3 is 14 residues. Per the germline V gene, CDR1 is SGHTA and CDR2 is FQGTGA. CDR3 loop: CASSSRGHKETQYF. CDR3 DNA sequence: TGTGCCAGCAGCTCGCGGGGGCACAAAGAGACCCAGTACTTC.

The chain recombines TRBV7-6 with TRBJ1-3, with TRBD1 as a possible D gene (5 bases). The CDR3 contains 14 residues. Germline CDR1 SGHVS, CDR2 FNYEAQ. Trimming removed 5 bases from V and 7 bases from J, with 15 bases in between. CDR3 sequence (DNA): TGTGCCAGCAGCCCGCAGCCCAGGGCGAACACCATATATTTT. Protein: CASSPQPRANTIYF.

Concerning this clonotype: It may be a read error: a sequence one base away is much more abundant. The chain is built from TRBV9 and TRBJ1-2; 8 nucleotides agree with TRBD1. V trimming: 4 bases; J trimming: 2 bases; junction bases outside the gene matches: 7. This CDR3 is 15 amino acids long. Per the germline V gene, CDR1 is SGDLS and CDR2 is YYNGEE. CDR3 sequence reads: CASSTPGQANYGYTF. As DNA, the CDR3 is TGTGCCAGCAGCACACCGGGACAGGCGAACTATGGCTACACCTTC.

This clonotype was seen many times. The rearrangement links TRBV7-9 to TRBJ1-5; D call uncertain. Germline V CDR1 and CDR2: SEHNR, FQNEAQ (reference sequence). The CDR3 contains 14 residues. Trimming removed 1 base at V and 9 bases at J, with 13 bases between. The CDR3 region has the DNA TGTGCCAGCAGCTTAGACTCAGCCTTTTCGCCCCAGCATTTT. Translating it yields CASSLDSAFSPQHF.

The CDR3 DNA reads TGTGCCAGCAGTTTATCGAAAACAGGGAACACTGAAGCTTTCTTT. It specifies CASSLSKTGNTEAFF. This chain connects TRBV27 to TRBJ1-1, with D possibly TRBD1 on 5 matching bases. The CDR3 extends over 15 amino acids. Germline V gene sequence: CDR1 MNHEY, CDR2 SMNVEV (reference sequence). With 0 bases removed from V and 1 base from J, the gap between germline ends came to 9 bases.

The chain recombines TRBV6-6 with TRBJ2-2, with 10 nucleotides matching TRBD1. CDR1 is MNHNY, CDR2 SVGAGI, per germline (reference sequence). Unmatched junction bases numbered 10, after V lost 6 bases and J lost 0 bases. The CDR3 runs to 18 residues. The CDR3 protein is CASSADRGGFANTGELFF. As DNA, the CDR3 is TGTGCCAGCAGCGCGGACAGGGGGGGATTCGCGAACACCGGGGAGCTGTTTTTT.

This clonotype occurred many times. V usage is TRBV7-3 and J usage is TRBJ1-3, with D possibly being TRBD1 (6 bases). V lost 5 bases and J lost 2, with 13 bases in between. This CDR3 spans 15 amino acids. The germline CDR1 and CDR2 sequences are SGHTA and FQGTGA. The DNA for the CDR3 is TGTGCCAGCAGCCCAAACACAGGGACTGGAAACACCATATATTTT. The encoded protein is CASSPNTGTGNTIYF. The full variable domain, rest sourced from reference TRBV7-3 and TRBJ1-3, is GAGVSQTPSNKVTEKGKYVELRCDPISGHTALYWYRQSLGQGPEFLIYFQGTGAADDSGLPNDRFFAVRPEGSVSTLKIQRTERGDSAVYLCASSPNTGTGNTIYFGEGSWLTVV.

As concerns this clonotype: This could be a read error, since a much larger clone is one nucleotide away. DNA for the CDR3: TGTGCCAGCAGCCCCCGGACCACTGAAGCTTTCTTT. It encodes CASSPRTTEAFF. This chain connects TRBV7-9 to TRBJ1-1; D uncertain. Trimming left V 5 bases short and J 4 bases short, with 8 bases between. The CDR3 contains 12 residues. CDR1 and CDR2 (germline): SEHNR, FQNEAQ (reference sequence).

The chain recombines TRBV7-9 with TRBJ1-2, with TRBD1 identical over 8 bases. The CDR3 runs to 15 residues. The germline gives CDR1 SEHNR, CDR2 FQNEAQ (reference sequence). V lost 5 bases and J lost 1; bases outside the gene matches: 6. CDR3 sequence reads: CASSRDRGSNYGYTF. CDR3 coding DNA: TGTGCCAGCAGCCGAGACAGGGGTAGTAACTATGGCTACACCTTC.

In the case of this clonotype: A much larger clonotype is one base distant, so this may be a read error. The gene calls are TRBV12-3 or TRBV12-4 and TRBJ2-2; D possibly uses TRBD1 or TRBD2 (5 bases each). This CDR3 has 14 amino acids. CDR3: CATGRSEYTGELLF. The CDR3 DNA reads as TGTGCCACGGGACGAAGCGAATACACCGGGGAGCTGCTTTTT.

This chain joins TRBV19 and TRBJ1-1, with D possibly TRBD1 on 5 matching bases. Germline values: CDR1 LNHDA, CDR2 SQIVND (reference sequence). The V gene lost 3 bases and the J gene lost 1 base, with 12 bases spanning the gap. The CDR3 has 15 residues. CDR3 sequence reads: CASSIPAGWNTEAFF. The DNA of the CDR3 is TGTGCCAGTAGTATCCCGGCAGGGTGGAACACTGAAGCTTTCTTT. The full variable domain, in which reference TRBV19 and TRBJ1-1 provide the parts outside the CDR3, is DGGITQSPKYLFRKEGQNVTLSCEQNLNHDAMYWYRQDPGQGLRLIYYSQIVNDFQKGDIAEGYSVSREKKESFPLTVTSAQKNPTAFYLCASSIPAGWNTEAFFGQGTRLTVV.

This clonotype was detected many times. V usage is TRBV7-2 and J usage is TRBJ1-6; D remains ambiguous. CDR1 is SGHTA and CDR2 is FQGNSA in the germline V gene. V lost 5 bases, J lost 1 base, and 9 bases lay in between. This CDR3 is built from 15 residues. The CDR3 loop is CASSTRESYNSPLHF. The CDR3 DNA sequence: TGTGCCAGCAGCACCCGAGAATCCTATAATTCACCCCTCCACTTT.